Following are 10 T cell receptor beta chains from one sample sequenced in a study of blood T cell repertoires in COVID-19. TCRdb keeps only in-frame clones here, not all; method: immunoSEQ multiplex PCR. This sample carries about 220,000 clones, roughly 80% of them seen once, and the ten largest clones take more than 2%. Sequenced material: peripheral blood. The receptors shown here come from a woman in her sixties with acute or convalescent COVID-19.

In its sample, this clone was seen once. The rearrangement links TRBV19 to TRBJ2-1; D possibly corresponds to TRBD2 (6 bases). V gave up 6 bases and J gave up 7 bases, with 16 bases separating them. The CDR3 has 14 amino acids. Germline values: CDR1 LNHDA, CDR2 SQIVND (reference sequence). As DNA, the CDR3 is TGTGCCAGTAGGGGGGACGTCCGGGGGAATGAGCAGTTCTTC. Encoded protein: CASRGDVRGNEQFF.

DNA of the CDR3: TGTGCCAGCAGCGGGAGAGCAGACCGCTCCTACAATGAGCAGTTCTTC. This translates into CASSGRADRSYNEQFF. The chain joins TRBV11-2 to TRBJ2-1; maybe TRBD2 (5 bases). Germline loops: CDR1 SGHAT, CDR2 FQNNGV. CDR3 length: 16 amino acids. V lost 5 bases to trimming and J lost 0 bases, with 14 bases between them.

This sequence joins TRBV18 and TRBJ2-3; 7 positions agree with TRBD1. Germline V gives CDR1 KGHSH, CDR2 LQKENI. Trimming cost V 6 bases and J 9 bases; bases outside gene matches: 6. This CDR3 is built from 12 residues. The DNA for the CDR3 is TGTGCCAGCTCCCCCGACAGGGCGACGCAGTATTTT. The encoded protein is CASSPDRATQYF.

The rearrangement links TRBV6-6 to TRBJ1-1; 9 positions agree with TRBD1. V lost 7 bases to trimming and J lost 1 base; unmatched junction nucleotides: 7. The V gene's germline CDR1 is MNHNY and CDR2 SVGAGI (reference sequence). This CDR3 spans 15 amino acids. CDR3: CASTDMDRGNTEAFF. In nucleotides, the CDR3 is TGTGCCAGCACTGATATGGACAGGGGGAACACTGAAGCTTTCTTT.

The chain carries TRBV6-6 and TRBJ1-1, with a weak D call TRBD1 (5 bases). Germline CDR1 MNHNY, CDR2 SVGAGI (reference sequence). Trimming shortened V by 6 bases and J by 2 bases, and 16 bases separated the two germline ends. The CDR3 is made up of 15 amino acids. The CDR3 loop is CASSYGEGRNTEAFF. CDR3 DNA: TGTGCCAGCAGCTACGGGGAGGGGAGAAACACTGAAGCTTTCTTT.

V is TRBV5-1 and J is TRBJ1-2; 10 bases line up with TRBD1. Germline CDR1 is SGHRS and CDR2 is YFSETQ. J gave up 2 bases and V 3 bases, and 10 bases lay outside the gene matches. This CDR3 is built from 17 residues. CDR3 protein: CASSWGQGLNLNYGYTF. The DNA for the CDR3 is TGCGCCAGCAGCTGGGGACAGGGGTTAAATTTGAACTATGGCTACACCTTC.

The CDR3: CAWRLGRGFSYEQYF. The CDR3 DNA is TGTGCCTGGAGACTCGGGCGGGGGTTCTCCTACGAGCAGTACTTC. V and J are TRBV30 and TRBJ2-7; TRBD2 matches at 7 bases. With 3 bases clipped from V and 0 bases from J, the junction kept 8 bases outside the gene matches. The CDR3 is 15 residues long. CDR1 and CDR2 (germline): GTSNPN, SVGIG (reference sequence).

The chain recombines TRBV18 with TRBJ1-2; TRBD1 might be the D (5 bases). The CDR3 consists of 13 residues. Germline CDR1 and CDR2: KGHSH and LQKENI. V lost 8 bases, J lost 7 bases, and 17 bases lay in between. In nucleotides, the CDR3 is TGTGCCAGCCGAGGAGGGGCAGAGGTTGGCTACACCTTC. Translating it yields CASRGGAEVGYTF. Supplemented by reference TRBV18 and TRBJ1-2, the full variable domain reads NAGVMQNPRHLVRRRGQEARLRCSPMKGHSHVYWYRQLPEEGLKFMVYLQKENIIDESGMPKERFSAEFPKEGPSILRIQQVVRGDSAAYFCASRGGAEVGYTFGSGTRLTVV.

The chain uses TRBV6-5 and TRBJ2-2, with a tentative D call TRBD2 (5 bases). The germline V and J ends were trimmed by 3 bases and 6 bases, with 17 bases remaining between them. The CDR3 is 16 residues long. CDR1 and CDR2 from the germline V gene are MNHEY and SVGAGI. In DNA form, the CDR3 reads TGTGCCAGCAGTTATGGGAGACTTAAGGGTTCCGGGGAGCTGTTTTTT. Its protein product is CASSYGRLKGSGELFF.

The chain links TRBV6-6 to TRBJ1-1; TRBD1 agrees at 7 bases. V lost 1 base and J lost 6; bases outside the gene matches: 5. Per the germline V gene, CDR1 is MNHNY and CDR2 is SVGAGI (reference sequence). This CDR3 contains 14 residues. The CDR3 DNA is TGTGCCAGCAGTTACTGGGCCGACAGGGCTGAAGCTTTCTTT. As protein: CASSYWADRAEAFF.